This T cell receptor (beta chain) was retrieved from a study of T cell changes during pregnancy in multiple sclerosis. Profiling relied on immunoSEQ multiplex PCR, and the TCRdb table lists in-frame clones only, not all of them. The sample contains 20,000 to 30,000 clones, 88% of which appear only once. J was trimmed by 10 bases and V by 4 bases; bases with no gene match: 12. The CDR3 contains 15 residues. In germline, CDR1 is KGHSH, CDR2 LQKENI. This rearrangement joins TRBV18 to TRBJ1-4, with 7 bases identical to TRBD1. The sequenced sample was CD4+ T cells from peripheral blood mononuclear cells, obtained in the first trimester of pregnancy. The sequence derives from a female donor in good health, enrolled as a control in a pregnancy study. CDR3: CASSLRQGNDGKLFF. CDR3 DNA: TGTGCCAGCTCACTACGACAGGGCAATGATGGAAAACTGTTTTTT.